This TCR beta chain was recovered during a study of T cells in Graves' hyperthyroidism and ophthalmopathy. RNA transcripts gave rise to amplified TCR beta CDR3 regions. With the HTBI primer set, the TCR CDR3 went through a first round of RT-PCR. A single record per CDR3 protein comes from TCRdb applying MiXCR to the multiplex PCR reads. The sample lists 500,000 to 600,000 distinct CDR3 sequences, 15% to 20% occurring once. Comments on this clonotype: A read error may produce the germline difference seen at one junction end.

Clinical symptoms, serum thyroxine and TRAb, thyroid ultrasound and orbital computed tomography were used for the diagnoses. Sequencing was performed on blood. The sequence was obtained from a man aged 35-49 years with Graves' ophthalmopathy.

The CDR3 spells CANSLLQGMSGYTF. The CDR3 region has the DNA TGTGCCAACAGCTTGTTGCAGGGAATGAGTGGCTACACCTTC. The chain joins TRBV5-6 to TRBJ1-2; TRBD1 is a possible D gene (5 bases). From germline, CDR1 is SGHDT and CDR2 YYEEEE. This CDR3 contains 14 residues.